This is a list of T cell receptor beta chains from one sample in a study of shared clonotypes between healthy human individuals. Sequencing used immunoSEQ multiplex PCR; TCRdb keeps in-frame clones, though not all of them. The data contain over a million clones, more than 95% of them seen just once; the ten biggest clones take up roughly 1.2%. Sequences were obtained from naive CD4+ T cells sorted from blood. The receptors originated from a man aged 25-40 years in good health. Both conserved end residues are part of each CDR3. The D gene is left open where the match is weak. Some rows mark clone size as missing; the rest say once, few, many or name a class of expanded clone.

d_call,j_call,cdr3_length,v_call,clone_size,cdr3_nt,cdr3_aa
TRBD2,TRBJ2-4,16,TRBV7-3,-,TGTGCCAGCAGCTCGGGACTAGCGGGAGGTCAAAACATTCAGTACTTC,CASSSGLAGGQNIQYF
-,TRBJ1-1,14,TRBV10-3,-,TGTGCCATCAGTGAGTCAGGCAGGGGCACTGAAGCTTTCTTT,CAISESGRGTEAFF
TRBD2,TRBJ2-1,17,TRBV7-8,-,TGTGCCAGCAGCACACACTGGACTAGCGGGATTTACAATGAGCAGTTCTTC,CASSTHWTSGIYNEQFF
-,TRBJ2-1,15,TRBV5-1,-,TGCGCCAGCAGCCAGGGCCCGGGCTACAACAATGAGCAGTTCTTC,CASSQGPGYNNEQFF
-,TRBJ1-4,14,TRBV10-3,-,TGTGCCATCAGTGAGTCCAGGGGACATGAAAAACTGTTTTTT,CAISESRGHEKLFF
-,TRBJ1-1,14,TRBV11-2,-,TGTGCCAGCAGCCCGAATATGAAGAACACTGAAGCTTTCTTT,CASSPNMKNTEAFF
-,TRBJ1-2,14,TRBV4-2,-,TGTGCCAGCAGCCAAACTACGACGGAGAATGGCTACACCTTC,CASSQTTTENGYTF
TRBD2,TRBJ2-7,14,TRBV19,-,TGTGCCAGTAGTACCGCGGGGGGGACCTACGAGCAGTACTTC,CASSTAGGTYEQYF
-,TRBJ2-1,15,TRBV11-2,-,TGTGCCAGCAGCTTAGAGCAGGACTCCTACAATGAGCAGTTCTTC,CASSLEQDSYNEQFF
-,TRBJ2-5,16,TRBV9,-,TGTGCCAGCAGCGGTAGAGGTAGTGGGGGATGGGAGACCCAGTACTTC,CASSGRGSGGWETQYF
-,TRBJ1-1,13,TRBV27,once,TGTGCCAGCAGTCCGCAGGGGAACACTGAAGCTTTCTTT,CASSPQGNTEAFF
-,TRBJ1-4,15,TRBV7-9,-,TGTGCCAGCAGCTTAGCGCGGGGAGTAGATGAAAAACTGTTTTTT,CASSLARGVDEKLFF
TRBD1,TRBJ1-3,15,TRBV5-1,-,TGCGCCAGCAGCTCACAGGGGGGCTCTGGAAACACCATATATTTT,CASSSQGGSGNTIYF
TRBD1,TRBJ2-2,17,TRBV4-1,-,TGCGCCAGCAGCCAGGGACAGGGGGCGTTGAACACCGGGGAGCTGTTTTTT,CASSQGQGALNTGELFF
TRBD1,TRBJ1-5,15,TRBV15,-,TGTGCCACCAGCCCCCGGGACAGGGGTAGTCAGCCCCAGCATTTT,CATSPRDRGSQPQHF
-,TRBJ1-2,11,TRBV19,-,TGTGCCAGTAGTAGGAACTATGGCTACACCTTC,CASSRNYGYTF
-,TRBJ2-3,15,TRBV9,-,TGTGCCAGCAGCGCAGAGGCGGCAAGCACAGATACGCAGTATTTT,CASSAEAASTDTQYF
-,TRBJ1-1,12,TRBV7-9,-,TGTGCCAGCAGCTATAGTACAGCTGAAGCTTTCTTT,CASSYSTAEAFF
-,TRBJ2-3,13,TRBV6-4,once,TGTGCCAGCAGTGACGCAAACACAGATACGCAGTATTTT,CASSDANTDTQYF
TRBD1,TRBJ2-1,16,TRBV18,-,TGTGCCAGCTCACCAACCGGGACAGGGATGTACAATGAGCAGTTCTTC,CASSPTGTGMYNEQFF
TRBD1,TRBJ1-3,16,TRBV2,-,TGTGCCAGCAGTGCAAGGACAGGGGGCTCTGGAAACACCATATATTTT,CASSARTGGSGNTIYF
TRBD1,TRBJ1-2,17,TRBV19,-,TGTGCCAGTAGCGATATTGTATCAGGGGGCCCCCCCTATGGCTACACCTTC,CASSDIVSGGPPYGYTF
TRBD1,TRBJ2-7,15,TRBV11-1,-,TGTGCCAGCAGCCACCTAAGGCAGGGGGCCTACGAGCAGTACTTC,CASSHLRQGAYEQYF
-,TRBJ1-5,15,TRBV19,-,TGTGCCAGTAGTATCTCGCCAGTCTCTTATCAGCCCCAGCATTTT,CASSISPVSYQPQHF
TRBD1,TRBJ1-1,14,TRBV5-5,few,TGTGCCAGCAGCTTGAGACAGGGAGGCACTGAAGCTTTCTTT,CASSLRQGGTEAFF
TRBD2,TRBJ2-1,11,TRBV5-1,-,TGCGCCAGCAGAGAAGACCGGGAGGGGTTCTTC,CASREDREGFF
TRBD1,TRBJ1-3,16,TRBV18,-,TGTGCCAGCTCACCACCGGGACAGAGTTCTGGAAACACCATATATTTT,CASSPPGQSSGNTIYF
-,TRBJ1-1,12,TRBV5-5,once,TGTGCCAGCAGCTTCCTTAACACTGAAGCTTTCTTT,CASSFLNTEAFF
-,TRBJ2-1,15,TRBV7-2,-,TGTGCCAGCAAGACCTTCTTTGGGGATAGCAATGAGCAGTTCTTC,CASKTFFGDSNEQFF
-,TRBJ2-1,14,TRBV7-2,-,TGTGCCAGCAGCTCCAGGACGGAGGCAAAGGAGCAGTTCTTC,CASSSRTEAKEQFF
-,TRBJ2-5,13,TRBV5-4,-,TGTGCCAGCAGAAACAGGGTCCAAGAGACCCAGTACTTC,CASRNRVQETQYF
-,TRBJ1-4,14,TRBV18,-,TGTGCCAGCTCATCTAGTGAAGAGGTTGTGAAACTGTTTTTT,CASSSSEEVVKLFF
-,TRBJ2-7,13,TRBV5-4,-,TGTGCCAGCAGCTTGTCTGGGGGGAGCGAGCAGTACTTC,CASSLSGGSEQYF
-,TRBJ2-1,15,TRBV28,-,TGTGCCAGCAAATCTAACAGAATAATCTACAATGAGCAGTTCTTC,CASKSNRIIYNEQFF
TRBD1,TRBJ2-1,14,TRBV7-9,-,TGTGCCAGCAGCTCGACAGGGTCTCGGAATGAGCAGTTCTTC,CASSSTGSRNEQFF
TRBD2,TRBJ2-1,18,TRBV5-1,-,TGCGCCAGCAGCTTGCGGGGACTAGCGGGAGACTCCTACAATGAGCAGTTCTTC,CASSLRGLAGDSYNEQFF
-,TRBJ2-7,18,TRBV4-1,-,TGCGCCAGCAGCCAAGATCGTAACGAGTGGGCAGCCTCCTACGAGCAGTACTTC,CASSQDRNEWAASYEQYF
-,TRBJ2-7,14,TRBV19,-,TGTGCCAGTAGTACCCAAACAGGCGGGGTCGAGCAGTACTTC,CASSTQTGGVEQYF
-,TRBJ2-2,13,TRBV11-3,once,TGTGCCAGCAGCTTCCCATACACCGGGGAGCTGTTTTTT,CASSFPYTGELFF
-,TRBJ1-2,11,TRBV19,-,TGTGCCAGTAGTATTGGCGGTGGCTACACCTTC,CASSIGGGYTF
-,TRBJ2-7,15,TRBV9,-,TGTGCCAGCAGCGTAGCAGGGGACCCTTCCTACGAGCAGTACTTC,CASSVAGDPSYEQYF
TRBD1,TRBJ2-5,15,TRBV7-8,-,TGTGCCAGCCAATCGAGGCAGGGGGCGATGGAGACCCAGTACTTC,CASQSRQGAMETQYF
TRBD2,TRBJ2-2,14,TRBV5-4,-,TGTGCCAGCAGCTTGGTCCTAGCGGGCGGGGAGCTGTTTTTT,CASSLVLAGGELFF
-,TRBJ2-5,15,TRBV18,-,TGTGCCAGCTCACCACCCGGACAACCTCGAGAGACCCAGTACTTC,CASSPPGQPRETQYF
TRBD1,TRBJ1-2,15,TRBV18,-,TGTGCCAGCTCACCCCCGGGACAGGGGAACTATGGCTACACCTTC,CASSPPGQGNYGYTF
-,TRBJ1-5,15,TRBV7-5,-,TGTGCCAGAAGCTTCTCCGGGGGAAACAATCAGCCCCAGCATTTT,CARSFSGGNNQPQHF
TRBD1,TRBJ1-5,14,TRBV7-2,-,TGTGCCAGCAGCCCGGACAGGGCTCTACGGCCCCAGCATTTT,CASSPDRALRPQHF
-,TRBJ2-7,13,TRBV21-1,-,TGTGCCAGCAGCACATCGGGATCCTACGAGCAGTACTTC,CASSTSGSYEQYF
TRBD2,TRBJ2-1,17,TRBV5-1,-,TGCGCCAGCAGCTTGGAGGGGCTAGCGGGAGACCGGAGTGAGCAGTTCTTC,CASSLEGLAGDRSEQFF
TRBD1,TRBJ1-1,16,TRBV28,-,TGTGCCAGCAGTTTGGGTCCCGGGACAGGAGACACCGAAGCTTTCTTT,CASSLGPGTGDTEAFF
TRBD2,TRBJ2-1,17,TRBV5-8,-,TGTGCCAGCAGCCATGGCTTCGGGGGGATGGGCTACAATGAGCAGTTCTTC,CASSHGFGGMGYNEQFF
-,TRBJ2-3,14,TRBV5-1,-,TGCGCCAGCAGCCCTGGGACCAGCACAGATACGCAGTATTTT,CASSPGTSTDTQYF
-,TRBJ2-7,17,TRBV11-2,-,TGTGCCAGCAGCTTCCCTTTCGGGGCGGGGACGCCCTACGAGCAGTACTTC,CASSFPFGAGTPYEQYF
TRBD1,TRBJ1-2,13,TRBV28,once,TGTGCCAGCAGAAAACAGGGGGACTATGGCTACACCTTC,CASRKQGDYGYTF
-,TRBJ2-7,13,TRBV18,-,TGTGCCAGCTCACCCGGGGATCTATACGAGCAGTACTTC,CASSPGDLYEQYF
-,TRBJ2-7,12,TRBV7-9,-,TGTGCCAGCAGTCTCGACAAGAACGAGCAGTACTTC,CASSLDKNEQYF
-,TRBJ2-3,14,TRBV7-3,-,TGTGCCAGCAGCCCTAATCTCGGCACAGATACGCAGTATTTT,CASSPNLGTDTQYF
-,TRBJ1-3,11,TRBV6-6,-,TGTGCCAGCTTTGCTCGAAACACCATATATTTT,CASFARNTIYF
-,TRBJ1-1,14,TRBV7-9,-,TGTGCCAGCAGCTTAGGTCGTGGGATCACTGAAGCTTTCTTT,CASSLGRGITEAFF